The rows below give T cell receptor beta chains drawn from one sample of a study of cytomegalovirus exposure and HLA in healthy donors. Sequenced by immunoSEQ multiplex PCR; TCRdb stores in-frame clones only, minus some. The sample carries fewer than 250,000 clones, roughly 79% recorded once. The sequenced sample consisted of PBMCs. Receptor source: a woman between 18 and 29 years old in good health and CMV-seronegative. Both conserved end residues are part of each CDR3. Fields, in order: J gene, D gene, V gene, CDR3 length, clone size, CDR3 DNA, CDR3 protein. D genes are given only for firm matches. The size entry is marked missing in some rows and otherwise reads once, few, many or a size class.

j_call: TRBJ2-7; d_call: NA; v_call: TRBV4-1; cdr3_length: 16; clone_size: few; cdr3_nt: TGCGCCAGCAGCCAAGCGGTCGCTATAACCGCCTACGAGCAGTACTTC; cdr3_aa: CASSQAVAITAYEQYF
j_call: TRBJ1-1; d_call: NA; v_call: TRBV18; cdr3_length: 16; clone_size: NA; cdr3_nt: TGTGCCAGCTCACCAATGGGCAGGGGTGGTCACACTGAAGCTTTCTTT; cdr3_aa: CASSPMGRGGHTEAFF
j_call: TRBJ1-5; d_call: TRBD1; v_call: TRBV5-4; cdr3_length: 14; clone_size: NA; cdr3_nt: TGTGCCAGCAGCTTCCAGGGGGCGGGGCAGCCCCAGCATTTT; cdr3_aa: CASSFQGAGQPQHF
j_call: TRBJ2-5; d_call: TRBD2; v_call: TRBV5-1; cdr3_length: 15; clone_size: few; cdr3_nt: TGCGCCAGCAGCTTGACTAGCGGGGACCAAGAGACCCAGTACTTC; cdr3_aa: CASSLTSGDQETQYF
j_call: TRBJ2-1; d_call: TRBD2; v_call: TRBV30; cdr3_length: 17; clone_size: NA; cdr3_nt: TGTGCCTGGCCGGGGGTAGATAGCGGGACACTGTTCGATGAGCAGTTCTTC; cdr3_aa: CAWPGVDSGTLFDEQFF
j_call: TRBJ1-5; d_call: TRBD1; v_call: TRBV2; cdr3_length: 14; clone_size: few; cdr3_nt: TGTGCCAGCAGCGCCTCGACAGGGCGACAGCCCCAGCATTTT; cdr3_aa: CASSASTGRQPQHF
j_call: TRBJ1-1; d_call: TRBD1; v_call: TRBV27; cdr3_length: 14; clone_size: once; cdr3_nt: TGTGCCAGCAAAGGACAGGGAAAAGTTTTTGAAGCTTTCTTT; cdr3_aa: CASKGQGKVFEAFF
j_call: TRBJ1-2; d_call: TRBD1; v_call: TRBV9; cdr3_length: 14; clone_size: NA; cdr3_nt: TGTGCCAGCAGCGTAGCCGACAGGGGTACTGGCTACACCTTC; cdr3_aa: CASSVADRGTGYTF
j_call: TRBJ2-2; d_call: NA; v_call: TRBV5-6; cdr3_length: 11; clone_size: few; cdr3_nt: TGTGCCAGCAGCATTCGTGGGGAGCTGTTTTTT; cdr3_aa: CASSIRGELFF
j_call: TRBJ2-7; d_call: TRBD2; v_call: TRBV28; cdr3_length: 16; clone_size: NA; cdr3_nt: TGTGCCAGCAGCCTCGGGACTAGCGGGAGGGGTTACGAGCAGTACTTC; cdr3_aa: CASSLGTSGRGYEQYF
j_call: TRBJ2-2; d_call: NA; v_call: TRBV5-3; cdr3_length: 12; clone_size: few; cdr3_nt: TGTGCCAGAAGCTCCCCATCCGGGGAGCTGTTTTTT; cdr3_aa: CARSSPSGELFF
j_call: TRBJ1-2; d_call: NA; v_call: TRBV27; cdr3_length: 14; clone_size: NA; cdr3_nt: TGTGCCAGCAGTTTTGGGGGCTATAGCTATGGCTACACCTTC; cdr3_aa: CASSFGGYSYGYTF
j_call: TRBJ1-2; d_call: TRBD1; v_call: TRBV19; cdr3_length: 12; clone_size: NA; cdr3_nt: TGTGCCAGTCGGGACAGACTTTATGGCTACACCTTC; cdr3_aa: CASRDRLYGYTF
j_call: TRBJ1-2; d_call: TRBD1; v_call: TRBV6-5; cdr3_length: 14; clone_size: few; cdr3_nt: TGTGCCAGCAGTGGGACAGGAGGGGACTATGGCTACACCTTC; cdr3_aa: CASSGTGGDYGYTF
j_call: TRBJ2-7; d_call: TRBD1; v_call: TRBV28; cdr3_length: 18; clone_size: NA; cdr3_nt: TGTGCCAGCAGTTTATCGAGGACAGGATCGGGGTTTGACTACGAGCAGTACTTC; cdr3_aa: CASSLSRTGSGFDYEQYF
j_call: TRBJ1-5; d_call: TRBD1; v_call: TRBV4-1; cdr3_length: 14; clone_size: few; cdr3_nt: TGCGCCAGCAGACCTGACAGGGGAAATCAGCCCCAGCATTTT; cdr3_aa: CASRPDRGNQPQHF
j_call: TRBJ2-7; d_call: NA; v_call: TRBV4-2; cdr3_length: 15; clone_size: NA; cdr3_nt: TGTGCCAGCAGCCAAGATCCGGGTGCCTCCTACGAGCAGTACTTC; cdr3_aa: CASSQDPGASYEQYF
j_call: TRBJ2-2; d_call: TRBD2; v_call: TRBV29-1; cdr3_length: 14; clone_size: NA; cdr3_nt: TGCAGCGCCGAAGGTAGCGGGGTATCGGGGGAGCTGTTTTTT; cdr3_aa: CSAEGSGVSGELFF
j_call: TRBJ2-7; d_call: NA; v_call: TRBV28; cdr3_length: 12; clone_size: NA; cdr3_nt: TGTGCCAGCAGTTTAACAGGGCTCGAGCAGTACTTC; cdr3_aa: CASSLTGLEQYF
j_call: TRBJ1-1; d_call: TRBD1; v_call: TRBV28; cdr3_length: 15; clone_size: NA; cdr3_nt: TGTGCCAGCAGTACTCGACAGGGTAGTGCCACTGAAGCTTTCTTT; cdr3_aa: CASSTRQGSATEAFF
j_call: TRBJ1-5; d_call: NA; v_call: TRBV6-1; cdr3_length: 15; clone_size: few; cdr3_nt: TGTGCCAGCAGGAGTGAGACTTTGAGCAATCAGCCCCAGCATTTT; cdr3_aa: CASRSETLSNQPQHF
j_call: TRBJ2-1; d_call: NA; v_call: TRBV28; cdr3_length: 13; clone_size: NA; cdr3_nt: TGTGCCAGCAGCGTCAGGGTCCCCAATGAGCAGTTCTTC; cdr3_aa: CASSVRVPNEQFF
j_call: TRBJ2-1; d_call: TRBD2; v_call: TRBV18; cdr3_length: 18; clone_size: NA; cdr3_nt: TGTGCCAGCTCCCAGAGGACTGGCGGGGGGTGGCCGGTGGATGAGCAGTTCTTC; cdr3_aa: CASSQRTGGGWPVDEQFF
j_call: TRBJ1-1; d_call: TRBD1; v_call: TRBV19; cdr3_length: 13; clone_size: NA; cdr3_nt: TGTGCCAGTATCGGGACAGCTTACACTGAAGCTTTCTTT; cdr3_aa: CASIGTAYTEAFF
j_call: TRBJ1-2; d_call: NA; v_call: TRBV29-1; cdr3_length: 13; clone_size: NA; cdr3_nt: TGCAGCGTCATGAGCCCGTGGGCTCTTGGCTACACCTTC; cdr3_aa: CSVMSPWALGYTF
j_call: TRBJ2-5; d_call: TRBD1; v_call: TRBV19; cdr3_length: 13; clone_size: NA; cdr3_nt: TGTGCCAGTAGTACAAGACAGGGAGAGACCCAGTACTTC; cdr3_aa: CASSTRQGETQYF
j_call: TRBJ1-1; d_call: NA; v_call: TRBV10-2; cdr3_length: 13; clone_size: NA; cdr3_nt: TGCGCCAGCTCAGGGTTAATTAACACTGAAGCTTTCTTT; cdr3_aa: CASSGLINTEAFF
j_call: TRBJ1-6; d_call: TRBD1; v_call: TRBV7-2; cdr3_length: 16; clone_size: NA; cdr3_nt: TGTGCCAGCAGCTTAGTGGAGGGGGCGGGGAATTCACCCCTCCACTTT; cdr3_aa: CASSLVEGAGNSPLHF
j_call: TRBJ2-2; d_call: TRBD2; v_call: TRBV5-1; cdr3_length: 16; clone_size: NA; cdr3_nt: TGCGCCAGTCGAACTCTAGCGGGAGGGGGCACCGGGGAGCTGTTTTTT; cdr3_aa: CASRTLAGGGTGELFF
j_call: TRBJ1-1; d_call: TRBD1; v_call: TRBV7-9; cdr3_length: 14; clone_size: NA; cdr3_nt: TGTGCCAGCAGCCGACAGGGGCGGAACACTGAAGCTTTCTTT; cdr3_aa: CASSRQGRNTEAFF
j_call: TRBJ2-7; d_call: NA; v_call: TRBV5-4; cdr3_length: 14; clone_size: NA; cdr3_nt: TGTGCCAGCAGCCCTAGGGGGGGCTCCTACGAGCAGTACTTC; cdr3_aa: CASSPRGGSYEQYF
j_call: TRBJ2-2; d_call: TRBD2; v_call: TRBV5-1; cdr3_length: 16; clone_size: NA; cdr3_nt: TGCGCCAGCAGCTCGACTAGCGGGGGGAACACCGGGGAGCTGTTTTTT; cdr3_aa: CASSSTSGGNTGELFF
j_call: TRBJ1-1; d_call: TRBD1; v_call: TRBV9; cdr3_length: 16; clone_size: NA; cdr3_nt: TGTGCCAGCAGCGGCGGGACAGGGTTGTGGGGCACTGAAGCTTTCTTT; cdr3_aa: CASSGGTGLWGTEAFF
j_call: TRBJ1-1; d_call: NA; v_call: TRBV6-1; cdr3_length: 13; clone_size: NA; cdr3_nt: TGTGCCAGCAGTGAAGGTCGCGACACTGAAGCTTTCTTT; cdr3_aa: CASSEGRDTEAFF
j_call: TRBJ2-7; d_call: TRBD2; v_call: TRBV7-9; cdr3_length: 16; clone_size: few; cdr3_nt: TGTGCCAGCAGCCTCGACTGGGGCGGGAGTTCCCACGAGCAGTACTTC; cdr3_aa: CASSLDWGGSSHEQYF
j_call: TRBJ2-7; d_call: TRBD2; v_call: TRBV6-5; cdr3_length: 14; clone_size: NA; cdr3_nt: TGTGCCAGCGGCCGGACTAGCGGGCTATACGAGCAGTACTTC; cdr3_aa: CASGRTSGLYEQYF
j_call: TRBJ2-1; d_call: TRBD1; v_call: TRBV5-4; cdr3_length: 14; clone_size: NA; cdr3_nt: TGTGCCAGCAGCTTGCCCCAGGGGGCAAATGAGCAGTTCTTC; cdr3_aa: CASSLPQGANEQFF
j_call: TRBJ1-5; d_call: NA; v_call: TRBV6-6; cdr3_length: 15; clone_size: few; cdr3_nt: TGTGCCAGCAGTTACGTCCTGACAGAAAATCAGCCCCAGCATTTT; cdr3_aa: CASSYVLTENQPQHF
j_call: TRBJ2-3; d_call: TRBD2; v_call: TRBV6-4; cdr3_length: 16; clone_size: NA; cdr3_nt: TGTGCCAGCAGTGACGGAGGGGGTAGCGGGAAGGATACGCAGTATTTT; cdr3_aa: CASSDGGGSGKDTQYF
j_call: TRBJ1-5; d_call: NA; v_call: TRBV4-1; cdr3_length: 17; clone_size: NA; cdr3_nt: TGCGCCAGCAGCCAAGATTGGGGGCAGGGCCTTTATCAGCCCCAGCATTTT; cdr3_aa: CASSQDWGQGLYQPQHF
j_call: TRBJ2-7; d_call: NA; v_call: TRBV29-1; cdr3_length: 11; clone_size: NA; cdr3_nt: TGCAGCGTCTCCTTTAACTACGAGCAGTACTTC; cdr3_aa: CSVSFNYEQYF
j_call: TRBJ2-7; d_call: TRBD2; v_call: TRBV29-1; cdr3_length: 16; clone_size: NA; cdr3_nt: TGCAGCGCTACCCTCACTAGCGGGAGCCTCTCCTACGAGCAGTACTTC; cdr3_aa: CSATLTSGSLSYEQYF
j_call: TRBJ1-1; d_call: NA; v_call: TRBV23-1; cdr3_length: 16; clone_size: NA; cdr3_nt: TGCGCCAGCAGTCAATCGCCCAGGGGATCGAACACTGAAGCTTTCTTT; cdr3_aa: CASSQSPRGSNTEAFF
j_call: TRBJ1-1; d_call: NA; v_call: TRBV29-1; cdr3_length: 15; clone_size: once; cdr3_nt: TGCAGCGTGCCCTATGGAGGGCATTCGAACACTGAAGCTTTCTTT; cdr3_aa: CSVPYGGHSNTEAFF
j_call: TRBJ2-3; d_call: NA; v_call: TRBV9; cdr3_length: 17; clone_size: NA; cdr3_nt: TGTGCCAGCAGCACCATCGTTGAAGGGGCAGGCACAGATACGCAGTATTTT; cdr3_aa: CASSTIVEGAGTDTQYF
j_call: TRBJ2-5; d_call: NA; v_call: TRBV28; cdr3_length: 13; clone_size: NA; cdr3_nt: TGTGCCAGCAGTTTCCAGCGGAGAGAGACCCAGTACTTC; cdr3_aa: CASSFQRRETQYF
j_call: TRBJ2-3; d_call: TRBD2; v_call: TRBV28; cdr3_length: 16; clone_size: once; cdr3_nt: TGTGCCAGCAGGTATCCGGGACTAGCGGAAACAGATACGCAGTATTTT; cdr3_aa: CASRYPGLAETDTQYF
j_call: TRBJ2-7; d_call: TRBD1; v_call: TRBV29-1; cdr3_length: 15; clone_size: once; cdr3_nt: TGCAGCGGGGAAGCCGGCGACAGGGCTTTCGACGAGCAGTACTTC; cdr3_aa: CSGEAGDRAFDEQYF
j_call: TRBJ1-1; d_call: NA; v_call: TRBV6-1; cdr3_length: 12; clone_size: NA; cdr3_nt: TGTGCCAGTCAAACAGGGCTCACTGAAGCTTTCTTT; cdr3_aa: CASQTGLTEAFF
j_call: TRBJ1-3; d_call: NA; v_call: TRBV7-2; cdr3_length: 17; clone_size: NA; cdr3_nt: TGTGCCAGCAGCCAAGTCTTAGGGGCCTTTACTGGAACCACCATATATTTT; cdr3_aa: CASSQVLGAFTGTTIYF
j_call: TRBJ2-7; d_call: NA; v_call: TRBV7-8; cdr3_length: 13; clone_size: NA; cdr3_nt: TGTGCCAGCAGCTCGCCAGGGTTCTACGAGCAGTACTTC; cdr3_aa: CASSSPGFYEQYF
j_call: TRBJ1-4; d_call: NA; v_call: TRBV5-1; cdr3_length: 17; clone_size: NA; cdr3_nt: TGCGCCAGCAGCCCCCGAGAGGCTCGGGCAACTAATGAAAAACTGTTTTTT; cdr3_aa: CASSPREARATNEKLFF
j_call: TRBJ1-1; d_call: TRBD1; v_call: TRBV7-2; cdr3_length: 15; clone_size: NA; cdr3_nt: TGTGCCAGCAGCCCGGGACAGGGGCTTCTAACTGAAGCTTTCTTT; cdr3_aa: CASSPGQGLLTEAFF
j_call: TRBJ1-2; d_call: TRBD1; v_call: TRBV6-6; cdr3_length: 14; clone_size: NA; cdr3_nt: TGTGCCAGCAGTGACGACAGGGTATGGTATGGCTACACCTTC; cdr3_aa: CASSDDRVWYGYTF
j_call: TRBJ1-4; d_call: NA; v_call: TRBV28; cdr3_length: 16; clone_size: NA; cdr3_nt: TGTGCCAGCAGTTTATTTGCTGAGGCGACTAATGAAAAACTGTTTTTT; cdr3_aa: CASSLFAEATNEKLFF
j_call: TRBJ1-1; d_call: NA; v_call: TRBV6-1; cdr3_length: 12; clone_size: few; cdr3_nt: TGTGCCAGCAGTGAACCGGGCACTGAAGCTTTCTTT; cdr3_aa: CASSEPGTEAFF
j_call: TRBJ1-1; d_call: NA; v_call: TRBV7-3; cdr3_length: 13; clone_size: NA; cdr3_nt: TGTGCCAGCAGCTTACAGGTGAACACTGAAGCTTTCTTT; cdr3_aa: CASSLQVNTEAFF
j_call: TRBJ2-1; d_call: NA; v_call: TRBV19; cdr3_length: 18; clone_size: few; cdr3_nt: TGTGCCAGTAGTATCCTCGGACTAAACGGGATATCCTACAATGAGCAGTTCTTC; cdr3_aa: CASSILGLNGISYNEQFF
j_call: TRBJ2-2; d_call: NA; v_call: TRBV7-2; cdr3_length: 12; clone_size: NA; cdr3_nt: TGTGCCAGCAGCTCCAGTACCGGGGAGCTGTTTTTT; cdr3_aa: CASSSSTGELFF
j_call: TRBJ1-5; d_call: NA; v_call: TRBV6-6; cdr3_length: 16; clone_size: NA; cdr3_nt: TGTGCCAGCAGTTACTTAGGTCTGACAGGCAATCAGCCCCAGCATTTT; cdr3_aa: CASSYLGLTGNQPQHF